These T cell receptor beta chains were read from a single sample in a study of identical twins. Using its own MiXCR run on the 5' RACE reads, TCRdb lists one record per CDR3 protein. This sample carries some 710,000 distinct CDR3 sequences, roughly 6% of them seen once, and the ten largest clones take approximately 2%. Specimen: naive T cells sorted from blood. Receptors were obtained from a man aged 18 to 29 in good health. Both conserved end residues are part of each CDR3. Each record gives: CDR3 length, V gene, clone size, J gene, D gene, CDR3 DNA, CDR3 protein. The D gene is left open where the match is weak. Rows may omit the clone size; those that give it use once, few, many or a size class.

>15|TRBV5-1|few|TRBJ2-5|TRBD1
TGCGCCAGCAGCTTTACAGGGGCCTATCAAGAGACCCAGTACTTC
CASSFTGAYQETQYF
>16|TRBV20-1|few|TRBJ2-3|TRBD2
TGCAGTGCTAGGTTTCGGATTAGCGGGGGGAGAGGTACGCAGTATTTT
CSARFRISGGRGTQYF
>19|TRBV5-1|few|TRBJ2-7|TRBD2
TGCGCCAGCAGCCCGGACACTAGCGGGAGTCTTCGGGACTATACGAGGCAGTACTTC
CASSPDTSGSLRDYTRQYF
>11|TRBV10-3|many|TRBJ2-7|TRBD1
TGTGCCATCAAGGGGGCCGAGGAGCAGTACTTC
CAIKGAEEQYF
>15|TRBV27|.|TRBJ2-7|.
TGTGCCAGCAGCCCCCGTGGCGGGATAAGCTACGAGCAGTACTTC
CASSPRGGISYEQYF
>14|TRBV3-1|many|TRBJ2-3|.
TGTGCCAGCAGCCAAGGTGTTAGCACAGATACGCAGTATTTT
CASSQGVSTDTQYF
>13|TRBV29-1|many|TRBJ2-1|TRBD1
TGCAGCGTGGCCGGGACAGGGCCCCATGAGCAGTTCTTC
CSVAGTGPHEQFF
>14|TRBV5-1|few|TRBJ2-1|.
TGCGCCAGCACCCTTTCGTTCGTCCGGGATGAGCAGTTCTTC
CASTLSFVRDEQFF
>14|TRBV12-3/TRBV12-4|many|TRBJ1-6|.
TGTGCCAGCAGTTTTACCCGCGCGGGTTCACCCCTCCACTTT
CASSFTRAGSPLHF
>14|TRBV19|.|TRBJ1-5|.
TGTGCCAGCCGGGGGTGGCAACCCAATCAGCCCCAGCATTTT
CASRGWQPNQPQHF
>15|TRBV12-3/TRBV12-4|many|TRBJ1-5|.
TGTGCCAGCAGTTTAGTCGGGCAGGGAAATCAGCCCCAGCATTTT
CASSLVGQGNQPQHF
>15|TRBV28|few|TRBJ2-7|.
TGTGCCAGTATACCGGGCGTAGGTGGTGGATACGAGCAGTACTTC
CASIPGVGGGYEQYF
>17|TRBV27|few|TRBJ2-7|TRBD2
TGTGCCAGCAGTCCATCTCTCTCGCGGGAGGCCGCATACGAGCAGTACTTC
CASSPSLSREAAYEQYF
>12|TRBV27|many|TRBJ2-5|.
TGTGCCAGCGGGCGGGGCGAAGAGACCCAGTACTTC
CASGRGEETQYF